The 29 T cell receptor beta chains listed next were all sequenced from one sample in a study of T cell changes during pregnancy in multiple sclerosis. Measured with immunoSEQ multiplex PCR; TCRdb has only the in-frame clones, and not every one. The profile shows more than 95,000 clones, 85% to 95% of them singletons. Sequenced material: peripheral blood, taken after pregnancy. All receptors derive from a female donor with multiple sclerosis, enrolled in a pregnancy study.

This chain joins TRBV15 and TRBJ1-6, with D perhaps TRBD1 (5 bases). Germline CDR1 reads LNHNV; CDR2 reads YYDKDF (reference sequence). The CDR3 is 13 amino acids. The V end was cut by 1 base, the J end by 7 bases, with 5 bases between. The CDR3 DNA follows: TGTGCCACCAGCAGAGCAGGGAATTCACCCCTCCACTTT. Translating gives CATSRAGNSPLHF.

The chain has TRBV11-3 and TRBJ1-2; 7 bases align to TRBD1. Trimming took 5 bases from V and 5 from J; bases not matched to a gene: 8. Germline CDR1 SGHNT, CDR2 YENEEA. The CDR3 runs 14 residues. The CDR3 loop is CASSARDRAYGYTF. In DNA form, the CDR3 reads TGTGCCAGCAGCGCCAGAGACAGGGCTTATGGCTACACCTTC.

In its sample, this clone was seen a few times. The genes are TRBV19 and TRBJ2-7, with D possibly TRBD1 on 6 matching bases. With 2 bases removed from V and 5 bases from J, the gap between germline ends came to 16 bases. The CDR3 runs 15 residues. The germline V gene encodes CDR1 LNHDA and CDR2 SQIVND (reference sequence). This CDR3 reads CASSIWGLQGHEQYF. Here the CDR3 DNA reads TGTGCCAGTAGTATATGGGGGCTCCAGGGACACGAGCAGTACTTC.

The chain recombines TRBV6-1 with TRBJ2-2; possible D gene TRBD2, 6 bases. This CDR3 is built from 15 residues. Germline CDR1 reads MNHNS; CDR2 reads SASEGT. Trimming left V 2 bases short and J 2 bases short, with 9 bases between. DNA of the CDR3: TGTGCCAGCAGTGAATTAGCGGATAACACCGGGGAGCTGTTTTTT. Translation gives CASSELADNTGELFF.

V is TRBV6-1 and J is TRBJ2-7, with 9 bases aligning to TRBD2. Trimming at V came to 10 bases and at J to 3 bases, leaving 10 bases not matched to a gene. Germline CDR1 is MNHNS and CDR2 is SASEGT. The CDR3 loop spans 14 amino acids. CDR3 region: CATAGGGADYEQYF. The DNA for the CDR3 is TGTGCCACCGCGGGAGGGGGCGCCGACTACGAGCAGTACTTC.

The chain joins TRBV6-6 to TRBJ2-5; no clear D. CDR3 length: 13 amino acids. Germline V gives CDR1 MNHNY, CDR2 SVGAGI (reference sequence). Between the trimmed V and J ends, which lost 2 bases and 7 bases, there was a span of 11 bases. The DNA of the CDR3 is TGTGCCAGCAGTTACGAGGAAACCGGGACCCAGTACTTC. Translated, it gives CASSYEETGTQYF.

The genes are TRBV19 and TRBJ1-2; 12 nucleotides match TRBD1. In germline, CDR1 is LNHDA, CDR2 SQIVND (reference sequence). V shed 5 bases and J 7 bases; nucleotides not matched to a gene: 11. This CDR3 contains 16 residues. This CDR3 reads CASSFLGTGGKGGYTF. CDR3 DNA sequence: TGTGCCAGTAGTTTCCTTGGGACAGGGGGCAAGGGTGGCTACACCTTC.

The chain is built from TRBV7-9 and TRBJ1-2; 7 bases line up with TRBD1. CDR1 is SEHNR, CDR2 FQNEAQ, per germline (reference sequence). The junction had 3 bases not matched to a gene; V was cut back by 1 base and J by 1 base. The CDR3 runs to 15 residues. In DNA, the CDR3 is TGTGCCAGCAGCTTAGGGGACAGCGTTAACTATGGCTACACCTTC. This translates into CASSLGDSVNYGYTF.

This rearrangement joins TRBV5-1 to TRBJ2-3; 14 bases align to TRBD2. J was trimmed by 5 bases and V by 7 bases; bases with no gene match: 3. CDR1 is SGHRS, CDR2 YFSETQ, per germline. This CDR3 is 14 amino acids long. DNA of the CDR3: TGCGCCAGCGTGGGACTAGCGGGAGAAGATACGCAGTATTTT. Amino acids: CASVGLAGEDTQYF.

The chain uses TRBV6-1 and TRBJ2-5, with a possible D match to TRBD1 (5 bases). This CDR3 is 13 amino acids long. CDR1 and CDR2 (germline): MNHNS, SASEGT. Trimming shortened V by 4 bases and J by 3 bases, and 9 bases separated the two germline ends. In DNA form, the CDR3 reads TGTGCCAGCAGTGGGACAATAAAAGAGACCCAGTACTTC. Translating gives CASSGTIKETQYF.

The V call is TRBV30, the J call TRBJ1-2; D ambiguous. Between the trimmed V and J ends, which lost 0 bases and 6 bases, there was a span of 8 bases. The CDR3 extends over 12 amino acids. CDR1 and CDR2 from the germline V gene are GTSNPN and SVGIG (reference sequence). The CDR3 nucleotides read TGTGCCTGGAGTGTAGGTGGAGATGGCTACACCTTC. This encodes CAWSVGGDGYTF. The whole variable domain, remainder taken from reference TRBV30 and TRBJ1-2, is SQTIHQWPATLVQPVGSPLSLECTVEGTSNPNLYWYRQAAGRGLQLLFYSVGIGQISSEVPQNLSASRPQDRQFILSSKKLLLSDSGFYLCAWSVGGDGYTFGSGTRLTVV.

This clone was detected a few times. The CDR3 here is CASSQLSGLATYNEQFF. The CDR3 coding sequence is TGCGCCAGCAGCCAACTTTCGGGACTTGCAACCTACAATGAGCAGTTCTTC. This chain links TRBV4-1 with TRBJ2-1; perhaps TRBD2 as D (6 bases). V lost 2 bases, J lost 2 bases, and 16 bases lay in between. Germline values: CDR1 MGHRA, CDR2 YSYEKL. The CDR3 runs to 17 residues.

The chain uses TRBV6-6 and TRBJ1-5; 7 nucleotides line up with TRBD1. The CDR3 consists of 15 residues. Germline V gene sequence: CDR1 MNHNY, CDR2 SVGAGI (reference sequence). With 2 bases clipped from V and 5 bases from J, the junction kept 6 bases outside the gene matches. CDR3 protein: CASSYNEGAYQPQHF. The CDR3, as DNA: TGTGCCAGCAGTTACAACGAGGGGGCATATCAGCCCCAGCATTTT.

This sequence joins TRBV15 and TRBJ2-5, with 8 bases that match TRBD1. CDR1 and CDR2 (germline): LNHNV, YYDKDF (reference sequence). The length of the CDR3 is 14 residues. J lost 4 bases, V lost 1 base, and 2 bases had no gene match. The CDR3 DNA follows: TGTGCCACCAGCAGAGTTACAGGGGGAGAGACCCAGTACTTC. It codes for CATSRVTGGETQYF.

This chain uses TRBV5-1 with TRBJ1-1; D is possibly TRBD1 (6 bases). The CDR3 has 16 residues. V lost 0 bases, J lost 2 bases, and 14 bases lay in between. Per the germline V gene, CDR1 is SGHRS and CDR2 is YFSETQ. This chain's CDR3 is CASSLGPGGLNTEAFF. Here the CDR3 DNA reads TGCGCCAGCAGCTTGGGACCGGGGGGGCTCAACACTGAAGCTTTCTTT.

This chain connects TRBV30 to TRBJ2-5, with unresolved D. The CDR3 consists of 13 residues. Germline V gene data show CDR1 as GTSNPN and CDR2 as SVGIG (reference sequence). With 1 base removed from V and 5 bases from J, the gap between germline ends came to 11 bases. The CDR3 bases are TGTGCCTGGAGTGGGGCTTTTTGGGAGACCCAGTACTTC. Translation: CAWSGAFWETQYF.

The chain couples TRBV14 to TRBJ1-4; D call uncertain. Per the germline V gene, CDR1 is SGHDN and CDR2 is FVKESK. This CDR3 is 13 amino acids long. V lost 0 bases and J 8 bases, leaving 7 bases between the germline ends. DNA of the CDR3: TGTGCCAGCAGCCAAGATACAGAGGAAAAACTGTTTTTT. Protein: CASSQDTEEKLFF.

The CDR3, as DNA: TGTGCCAGCAGCTTCCCGACAGGGTTGGCTTTCTTT. Protein: CASSFPTGLAFF. The chain couples TRBV5-5 to TRBJ1-1; TRBD1 agrees at 7 bases. The CDR3 spans 12 residues. Germline CDR1 and CDR2: SGHKS and YYEKEE (reference sequence). Trimming removed 2 bases from V and 11 bases from J; junction bases left unmatched: 6.

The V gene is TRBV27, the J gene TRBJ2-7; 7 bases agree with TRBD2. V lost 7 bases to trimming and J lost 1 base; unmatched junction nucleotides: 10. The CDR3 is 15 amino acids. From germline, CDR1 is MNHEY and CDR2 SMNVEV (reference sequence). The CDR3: CASTGRAGISYEQYF. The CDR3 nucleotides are TGTGCCAGCACGGGGAGGGCGGGTATTTCCTACGAGCAGTACTTC.

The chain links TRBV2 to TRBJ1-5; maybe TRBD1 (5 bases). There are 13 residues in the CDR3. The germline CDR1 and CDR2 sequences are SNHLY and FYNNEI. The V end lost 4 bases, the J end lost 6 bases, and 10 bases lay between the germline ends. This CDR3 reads CASSGQFLQPQHF. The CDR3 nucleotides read TGTGCCAGCAGTGGACAGTTTCTTCAGCCCCAGCATTTT.

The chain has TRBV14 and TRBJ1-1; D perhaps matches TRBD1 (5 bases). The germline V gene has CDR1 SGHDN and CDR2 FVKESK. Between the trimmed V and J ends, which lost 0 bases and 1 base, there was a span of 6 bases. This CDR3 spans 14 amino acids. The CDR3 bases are TGTGCCAGCAGCCAAGATGGACAGAACACTGAAGCTTTCTTT. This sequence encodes CASSQDGQNTEAFF.

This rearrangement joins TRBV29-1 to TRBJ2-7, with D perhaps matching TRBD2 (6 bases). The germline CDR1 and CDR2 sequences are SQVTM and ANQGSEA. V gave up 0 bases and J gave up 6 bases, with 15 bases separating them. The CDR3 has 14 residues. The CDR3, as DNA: TGCAGCGTTGAAGAATGGGGAGGATTCGGCGAGCAGTACTTC. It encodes CSVEEWGGFGEQYF.

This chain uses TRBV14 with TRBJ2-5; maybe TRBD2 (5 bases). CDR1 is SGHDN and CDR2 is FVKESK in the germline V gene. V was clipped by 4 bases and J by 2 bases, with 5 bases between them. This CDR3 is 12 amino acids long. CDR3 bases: TGTGCCAGCAGCCGGAGGCAAGAGACCCAGTACTTC. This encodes CASSRRQETQYF.

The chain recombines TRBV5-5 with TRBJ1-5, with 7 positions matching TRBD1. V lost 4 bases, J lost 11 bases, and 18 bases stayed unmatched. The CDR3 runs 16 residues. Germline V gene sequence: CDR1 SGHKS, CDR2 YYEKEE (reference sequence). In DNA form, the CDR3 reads TGTGCCAGCAGCCCTACCCCGACAGGGACCTTTCTCGCCCAGCATTTT. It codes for CASSPTPTGTFLAQHF.

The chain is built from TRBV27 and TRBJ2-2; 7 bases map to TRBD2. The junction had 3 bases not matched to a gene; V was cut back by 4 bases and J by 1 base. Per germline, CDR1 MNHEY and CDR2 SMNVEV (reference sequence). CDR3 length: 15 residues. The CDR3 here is CASSSRGRNTGELFF. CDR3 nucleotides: TGTGCCAGCAGTTCCCGCGGGAGGAACACCGGGGAGCTGTTTTTT.

The DNA for the CDR3 is TGCGCCAGCAGCCAAGCCCTGACAGGGGTCCACGAGCAGTACTTC. Its translation is CASSQALTGVHEQYF. V gene TRBV4-1 combines with J gene TRBJ2-7, with 8 bases aligning to TRBD1. The trim removed 1 base at V and 5 bases at J, leaving 7 bases unmatched. Germline V gene data show CDR1 as MGHRA and CDR2 as YSYEKL. The CDR3 consists of 15 residues.

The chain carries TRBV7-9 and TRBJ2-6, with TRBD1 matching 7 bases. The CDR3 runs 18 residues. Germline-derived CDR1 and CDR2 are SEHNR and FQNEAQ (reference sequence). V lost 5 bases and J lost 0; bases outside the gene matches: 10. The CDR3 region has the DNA TGTGCCAGCAGCCCCCCGGACAGGACCTTCTCTGGGGCCAACGTCCTGACTTTC. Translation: CASSPPDRTFSGANVLTF.

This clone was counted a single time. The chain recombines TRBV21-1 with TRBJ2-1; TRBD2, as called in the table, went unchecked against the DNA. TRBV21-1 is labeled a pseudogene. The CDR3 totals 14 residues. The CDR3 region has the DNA TGTGCCAGCAGCGACGTAAACCGGGGGAATGAGCAGTTCTTC. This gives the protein CASSDVNRGNEQFF.

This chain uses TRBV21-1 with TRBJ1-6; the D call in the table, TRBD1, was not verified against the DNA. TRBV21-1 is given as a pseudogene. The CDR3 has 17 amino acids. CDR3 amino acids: CASSKGTGSSYNSPLHF. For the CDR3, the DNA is TGTGCCAGCAGCAAAGGAACAGGGAGCTCCTATAATTCACCCCTCCACTTT.